This T cell receptor beta chain was found in a study of CD8 T cells in ankylosing spondylitis. Using quantitative 5'-RACE with molecular barcodes, the authors made TCR beta libraries. One entry per CDR3 protein results from TCRdb running MiXCR on the 5' RACE reads. Here the sample spans 100,000 to 150,000 distinct CDR3 sequences, around 9% being singletons. This clonotype turned up a few times. Its antigen is unidentified. At one of its ends the junction is not consistent with the germline gene, which may arise from a read error. Study findings and constraints: In reactive arthritis synovial fluid and blood, some motif variants had been reported before. Reported data indicate significant enrichment of disease-linked clones within matched ankylosing spondylitis synovial fluid. Disease-linked clones bore a CD8+ phenotype, appearing relatively rarely in peripheral blood.

CDR1 and CDR2 from the germline V gene are LGHNA and YNFKEQ. The CDR3 has 12 amino acids. The receptor comes from a male donor with ankylosing spondylitis or in good health (not recorded which). The chain joins TRBV4-2 to TRBJ2-3; no clear D gene. The source material was blood, either unsorted or a sorted T cell fraction (not recorded which). DNA of the CDR3: TGTGCCAGCAGCCAAGATTTGGCCAGTACGGTTTTT. It specifies CASSQDLASTVF.